This note documents a single T cell receptor beta chain sequence. What it binds is unknown. Selected positively for CCR7 and CD45RO-negative, naive CD8 cells excluded terminally differentiated effector memory CD45RA+ cells. The data are from a study of shared clonotypes between healthy human individuals. Replicate PCRs for sorted subsets used approximately 220 ng DNA; this equaled 25,000 to 30,000 T cell genomes. TCRdb's table, derived via immunoSEQ multiplex PCR, lists solely in-frame clones and lacks some. The sample shows hundreds of thousands of clones, around 92% of them seen only once. General observations from the study: Clonotypes not shared had lower generation probabilities than those common to all four donors. Some naive CD4 clonotypes, 5% to 5.5%, turned up in common across a handful of donors. A generally larger estimated richness was seen in naive subsets than in memory subsets.

This CDR3 region has 15 residues. The germline CDR1 and CDR2 sequences are MGHRA and YSYEKL. J was trimmed by 0 bases and V by 6 bases; bases with no gene match: 3. Sequencing was carried out using naive CD8+ T cells sorted from blood. The chain uses TRBV4-1 and TRBJ2-5, with 11 nucleotides matching TRBD2. The sequence was obtained from a man aged 30-40 years in good health. The DNA of the CDR3 is TGCGCCAGCAGTCGGACTAGCGGGTACCAAGAGACCCAGTACTTC. Translated: CASSRTSGYQETQYF.